The 6 T cell receptor beta chains below all came from one sample that was sequenced in a study of identical twins. TCRdb fed the 5' RACE reads into MiXCR, producing one record per CDR3 protein. The top ten hold less than 0.35% of the sample, which has 1.5 million to 2 million distinct CDR3 sequences, around a third seen once. Sample: cord blood. The receptors shown here come from a newborn girl in good health.

The chain links TRBV4-2 to TRBJ2-7; 7 nucleotides match TRBD1. V was pared by 0 bases and J by 2 bases, with 7 bases of the junction left unmatched. The CDR3 is made up of 16 amino acids. Germline V CDR1 and CDR2: LGHNA, YNFKEQ. The CDR3 here is CASSQDMGTEPYEQYF. In nucleotides, the CDR3 is TGTGCCAGCAGCCAAGATATGGGGACAGAGCCCTACGAGCAGTACTTC.

The table lists this clonotype with a few counts. The V call is TRBV28, the J call TRBJ2-7, with D possibly being TRBD1 (7 bases). V gave up 3 bases and J gave up 1 base, with 13 bases separating them. This CDR3 region has 15 residues. Germline V gene sequence: CDR1 MDHEN, CDR2 SYDVKM. The CDR3 bases are TGTGCCAGCAGTTTGCCCGCGGGACAGTCCTACGAGCAGTACTTC. This translates into CASSLPAGQSYEQYF.

In its sample, this clonotype was seen once. The V call is TRBV6-1, the J call TRBJ2-1; TRBD2 matches 9 bases. Germline V gene sequence: CDR1 MNHNS, CDR2 SASEGT. V lost 4 bases, J lost 7 bases, and 8 bases stayed unmatched. The CDR3 is made up of 15 amino acids. DNA for the CDR3: TGTGCCAGCAGTGGACTCGGGACTAGCCCAAATGAGCAGTTCTTC. It is translated as CASSGLGTSPNEQFF.

This clonotype was seen a handful of times. The rearrangement uses TRBV7-2 and TRBJ1-4; 8 nucleotides agree with TRBD1. The CDR3 length is 15 residues. The V gene's germline CDR1 is SGHTA and CDR2 FQGNSA. V shed 1 base and J 8 bases; nucleotides not matched to a gene: 6. DNA for the CDR3: TGTGCCAGCAGCTTAGTTCAGGGGGCAAGGGAAAAACTGTTTTTT. It specifies CASSLVQGAREKLFF.

As for this clonotype: The junction does not match germline at one end; this may be a read error. The chain employs TRBV29-1 and TRBJ2-3, with D unresolved. The CDR3 sequence is 14 residues long. Germline values: CDR1 SQVTM, CDR2 ANQGSEA. The CDR3 coding sequence is TGCAGCGTTGAGCCGCCGGGTAGCACAGATACGCGGTATTTT. Its protein is CSVEPPGSTDTRYF.

Regarding this clonotype: A read error may explain this, as a much larger clone is one base away. The chain uses TRBV20-1 and TRBJ2-1, with unresolved D. Germline V gene sequence: CDR1 DFQATT, CDR2 SNEGSKA (reference sequence). The CDR3 extends over 10 amino acids. Trimming cost V 3 bases and J 9 bases, with 6 bases left between them. The CDR3 DNA reads TGCAGTGCTAGTGTAGTTGAGCAGTTCTTC. It encodes CSASVVEQFF.